One and the same sample provided the 14 T cell receptor beta chains below, sequenced in a study of human CD4 T cells and Enterobacteriaceae. Clones were sequenced by immunoSEQ multiplex PCR, and TCRdb holds only the in-frame ones, with some missing. Of about 25,000 clones in the sample, approximately 81% were seen once. The memory gate held CD4+ cells that were not CD45RA+CCR7+CD95- naive cells, over 95% pure. Specimen: memory CD4+ T cells from blood. The origin of the receptors is a human donor in good health.

This clone has only a few counts. The V and J genes are TRBV9 and TRBJ2-2; TRBD1 matches 8 bases. The CDR3 extends over 15 amino acids. Unmatched junction bases numbered 6, after V lost 3 bases and J lost 5 bases. Germline CDR1 and CDR2: SGDLS and YYNGEE. For the CDR3, the DNA is TGTGCCAGCAGCGGCGGACAGGGTCGGACCGGGGAGCTGTTTTTT. Residues: CASSGGQGRTGELFF.

The V gene is TRBV30, the J gene TRBJ2-3; perhaps TRBD2 as D (5 bases). Trimming removed 0 bases from V and 2 bases from J, with 21 bases in between. Germline loops: CDR1 GTSNPN, CDR2 SVGIG (reference sequence). The CDR3 loop spans 18 amino acids. CDR3 in DNA: TGTGCCTGGAGTGTACTGGAGCGGCACCTTTCTTTCACAGATACGCAGTATTTT. The encoded protein is CAWSVLERHLSFTDTQYF.

The chain joins TRBV28 to TRBJ1-2; 12 bases map to TRBD1. The germline V gene has CDR1 MDHEN and CDR2 SYDVKM. Germline trimming cut 4 bases from V and 6 bases from J; bases unmatched to any gene: 9. This CDR3 region has 16 residues. The CDR3 nucleotides are TGTGCCAGCAGTTCCACCGGGACAGGGGGCGTCAATGGCTACACCTTC. Encoded protein: CASSSTGTGGVNGYTF.

The chain recombines TRBV4-1 with TRBJ2-7; perhaps TRBD2 as D (6 bases). Per the germline V gene, CDR1 is MGHRA and CDR2 is YSYEKL. There are 15 residues in the CDR3. The V gene lost 4 bases and the J gene lost 1 base, with 14 bases spanning the gap. CDR3 nucleotide sequence: TGCGCCAGCAGCCCCGACCGGGACTCTTCCTACGAGCAGTACTTC. Residues: CASSPDRDSSYEQYF.

This chain joins TRBV7-2 and TRBJ2-3, with 8 nucleotides matching TRBD2. V trimming: 5 bases; J trimming: 3 bases; junction bases outside the gene matches: 7. Germline loops: CDR1 SGHTA, CDR2 FQGNSA. The CDR3 sequence is 15 residues long. The CDR3, as DNA: TGTGCCAGCAGCCACTCGGGGGGGCCTACAGATACGCAGTATTTT. Residues: CASSHSGGPTDTQYF.

This chain links TRBV19 with TRBJ2-7, with a tentative D call TRBD1 (6 bases). The CDR3 is 14 amino acids. Deletions cut 5 bases from V and 1 base from J, with 12 bases between. Germline-derived CDR1 and CDR2 are LNHDA and SQIVND (reference sequence). This CDR3 reads CASSYRVGSYEQYF. CDR3 coding DNA: TGTGCCAGTAGTTACAGGGTCGGTTCCTACGAGCAGTACTTC.

This chain joins TRBV5-1 and TRBJ2-2; D could derive from TRBD1 or TRBD2 (5 bases each). The CDR3 is 14 residues long. Germline CDR1 SGHRS, CDR2 YFSETQ. V was pared by 4 bases and J by 3 bases, with 10 bases between. The CDR3 DNA is TGCGCCAGCAGCATTATGGGGGACACCGGGGAGCTGTTTTTT. Translation: CASSIMGDTGELFF.

The chain is built from TRBV4-1 and TRBJ2-7; possible D gene TRBD1, 5 bases. V was cut by 1 base and J by 2 bases, with 9 bases left in between. Germline CDR1 reads MGHRA; CDR2 reads YSYEKL. The CDR3 totals 14 residues. The DNA of the CDR3 is TGCGCCAGCAGCCAAGTTGGCAGGGCCTACGAGCAGTACTTC. It is translated as CASSQVGRAYEQYF.

The rearrangement links TRBV7-2 to TRBJ1-2, with D tentatively TRBD1 (6 bases). Trimming removed 5 bases at V and 7 bases at J, with 17 bases between. The CDR3 loop spans 14 amino acids. Germline assignment: CDR1 SGHTA and CDR2 FQGNSA. This CDR3 reads CASSRNTGRGGYTF. In DNA, the CDR3 is TGTGCCAGCAGCCGTAATACGGGCAGGGGTGGCTACACCTTC.

V usage is TRBV19 and J usage is TRBJ1-1; possibly TRBD1 for D (5 bases). The V end lost 6 bases, the J end lost 5 bases, and 16 bases lay between the germline ends. The CDR3 covers 14 residues. Germline CDR1 reads LNHDA; CDR2 reads SQIVND (reference sequence). The CDR3 coding sequence is TGTGCCAGTAGGAAAAGACCGGGGGGGACTGAAGCTTTCTTT. Its translation is CASRKRPGGTEAFF.

This chain joins TRBV4-1 and TRBJ2-7; 11 nucleotides align to TRBD2. In germline, CDR1 is MGHRA, CDR2 YSYEKL. There are 20 residues in the CDR3. The V gene end was trimmed by 0 bases and the J gene end by 0 bases; junction bases not matched to a gene: 13. CDR3 nucleotide sequence: TGCGCCAGCAGCCAAGAAAGTCGGCGACTAGCGGGATTAAGCTCCTACGAGCAGTACTTC. Its translation: CASSQESRRLAGLSSYEQYF.

V gene TRBV19 combines with J gene TRBJ1-1; perhaps TRBD1 as D (6 bases). CDR3 length equals 14 residues. Germline-derived CDR1 and CDR2 are LNHDA and SQIVND (reference sequence). Trimming shortened V by 3 bases and J by 4 bases, and 12 bases separated the two germline ends. CDR3 sequence reads: CASSMGGLITEAFF. As DNA, the CDR3 is TGTGCCAGTAGTATGGGGGGGCTTATCACTGAAGCTTTCTTT.

The chain combines TRBV2 with TRBJ1-4, with D uncertain. V was cut by 4 bases and J by 0 bases, with 6 bases left in between. CDR3 size: 14 residues. CDR1 is SNHLY, CDR2 FYNNEI, per germline. This chain's CDR3 is CASSAISTNEKLFF. The CDR3 DNA sequence: TGTGCCAGCAGTGCCATCTCAACTAATGAAAAACTGTTTTTT.

This clone was observed a handful of times. V is TRBV27 and J is TRBJ2-7; 7 nucleotides agree with TRBD1. The V and J ends lost 6 bases and 3 bases, in that order; junction bases with no gene match: 5. The germline V gene encodes CDR1 MNHEY and CDR2 SMNVEV (reference sequence). This CDR3 has 13 residues. This CDR3 is CASRPQGRYEQYF. CDR3 nucleotide sequence: TGTGCCAGCAGACCACAGGGGCGCTACGAGCAGTACTTC.